This TCR beta chain comes out of a study of CD4+ T cells in melanoma. General observations from the study: CD8+ T cell, macrophage and B cell function reportedly correlated with neoantigen-specific CD4+ T cells. Neoantigen-specific CD4+ T cells in melanoma reportedly had diverse differentiation states.

The table came from immunoSEQ multiplex PCR; TCRdb's copy has only in-frame clones and leaves some out. The sample includes some 13,000 clones, 68% of them seen just once. Of note for this clone: No antigen is known for it.

Trimming cost V 4 bases and J 2 bases; bases outside gene matches: 2. Germline assignment: CDR1 SNHLY and CDR2 FYNNEI. The CDR3 covers 14 residues. The rearrangement joins TRBV2 to TRBJ1-2; 9 bases match TRBD1. This TCR came from a human donor with melanoma. Source material: cells from a culture (not recorded whether cultured in vitro). This CDR3 reads CASSGDRANYGYTF. The CDR3 bases are TGTGCCAGCAGTGGGGACAGGGCCAACTATGGCTACACCTTC.